This entry is about one T cell receptor beta chain. The sample comes from a study of blood T cell repertoires in COVID-19. Profiled with immunoSEQ multiplex PCR; TCRdb holds only in-frame clones, not every one. Altogether some 200,000 clones are present, roughly 91% being singletons, with the ten largest covering 7% to 9%. Trimming took 3 bases from V and 6 from J, leaving 5 bases between them. Germline V gene data show CDR1 as MGHDK and CDR2 as SYGVNS. This CDR3 spans 11 amino acids. The origin of this receptor is a man between 25 and 39 years old in a cohort exposed to, infected with or recovered from COVID-19 (not recorded which). This chain uses TRBV25-1 with TRBJ1-1; the D is unclear. The specimen sequenced was PBMCs or T cells enriched from blood (not recorded which). The CDR3 sequence: CASSEEAEAFF. The CDR3 nucleotides are TGTGCCAGCAGTGAGGAGGCTGAAGCTTTCTTT.